The 18 T cell receptor beta chains given below trace back to one sample, sequenced in a study of shared clonotypes between healthy human individuals. TCRdb's table, derived via immunoSEQ multiplex PCR, lists solely in-frame clones and lacks some. The table has around 1.1 million clones, about 72% seen once. The sequencing input was memory CD4+ T cells from PBMCs. Indicated subset: CD45RA-negative fraction. The receptors originated from a man aged 18 to 29 in good health. Some clones in this sample may be carry-over from other donors' samples.

The rearrangement links TRBV7-2 to TRBJ2-7, with 10 positions matching TRBD2. This CDR3 is built from 15 residues. Germline CDR1 reads SGHTA; CDR2 reads FQGNSA. The junction had 5 bases not matched to a gene; V was cut back by 2 bases and J by 4 bases. The CDR3 protein is CASSLTSGNGYEQYF. The CDR3, as DNA: TGTGCCAGCAGCTTAACTAGCGGGAATGGGTACGAGCAGTACTTC.

The rearrangement links TRBV28 to TRBJ2-6, with D hard to call. Germline assignment: CDR1 MDHEN and CDR2 SYDVKM. The CDR3 spans 14 residues. Between the trimmed V and J ends, which lost 5 bases and 6 bases, there was a span of 11 bases. CDR3 amino acids: CASSQTREANVLTF. In DNA form, the CDR3 reads TGTGCCAGCAGTCAGACAAGGGAGGCCAACGTCCTGACTTTC.

Turning to this clone: Other DNA sequences in the same sample also yield this CDR3. The chain employs TRBV7-2 and TRBJ1-4; no definite D call. Trimming left V 2 bases short and J 0 bases short, with 4 bases between. Germline CDR1 is SGHTA and CDR2 is FQGNSA. This CDR3 is built from 14 residues. DNA for the CDR3: TGTGCCAGCAGCTTAATGGCAACTAATGAAAAACTGTTTTTT. This gives the protein CASSLMATNEKLFF.

V usage is TRBV7-2 and J usage is TRBJ1-1; D is unclear. From germline, CDR1 is SGHTA and CDR2 FQGNSA. The CDR3 totals 14 residues. Trimming stripped 2 bases from V and 2 bases from J, with 9 bases between. This CDR3 reads CASSLTRGNTEAFF. As DNA, the CDR3 is TGTGCCAGCAGCTTAACGCGAGGAAACACTGAAGCTTTCTTT.

V is TRBV7-9 and J is TRBJ2-1; tentative D call: TRBD2 (5 bases). This CDR3 has 12 amino acids. Trimming shortened V by 6 bases and J by 12 bases, and 15 bases separated the two germline ends. The V gene's germline CDR1 is SEHNR and CDR2 FQNEAQ (reference sequence). CDR3 coding DNA: TGTGCCAGCAGTCCGGGAACGTTGGGGCAGTTCTTC. Its translation: CASSPGTLGQFF.

The V and J genes are TRBV6-6 and TRBJ2-1, with D perhaps assigned TRBD1 or TRBD2 (5 bases each). The CDR3 has 14 residues. Germline V gives CDR1 MNHNY, CDR2 SVGAGI (reference sequence). V lost 3 bases and J 5 bases, leaving 11 bases between the germline ends. The CDR3 DNA reads TGTGCCAGCAGTTATGAGGGGCGTCACAATGAGCAGTTCTTC. Translating gives CASSYEGRHNEQFF.

The rearrangement links TRBV25-1 to TRBJ2-3; 9 nucleotides align to TRBD2. Per germline, CDR1 MGHDK and CDR2 SYGVNS. The CDR3 is 15 amino acids. Trimming took 4 bases from V and 2 from J; bases not matched to a gene: 4. This CDR3 is CASSGLAGNTDTQYF. The CDR3 nucleotides read TGTGCCAGCAGTGGGCTAGCGGGAAACACAGATACGCAGTATTTT.

The rearrangement uses TRBV7-9 and TRBJ2-1; D is possibly TRBD2 (6 bases). The germline gives CDR1 SEHNR, CDR2 FQNEAQ (reference sequence). The CDR3 has 18 amino acids. V lost 2 bases, J lost 2 bases, and 19 bases lay in between. CDR3 loop: CASSLKGARETAYNEQFF. The CDR3 DNA reads TGTGCCAGCAGCTTAAAAGGAGCCCGGGAGACCGCCTACAATGAGCAGTTCTTC.

The chain links TRBV7-9 to TRBJ1-2; weak D call: TRBD1 (6 bases). The CDR3 covers 15 residues. Germline CDR1 and CDR2: SEHNR and FQNEAQ (reference sequence). V lost 6 bases, J lost 4 bases, and 18 bases lay in between. The chain's CDR3 is CASRPLQQGVYGYTF. CDR3 coding DNA: TGTGCCAGCAGACCCCTGCAACAGGGAGTCTATGGCTACACCTTC.

The chain joins TRBV30 to TRBJ2-5; 9 nucleotides line up with TRBD1. Looked up from germline, CDR1 is GTSNPN and CDR2 is SVGIG (reference sequence). The J segment lost 4 bases and the V segment lost 1 base, leaving 4 bases of the junction unmatched. This CDR3 region has 14 residues. The CDR3 coding sequence is TGTGCCTGGAGTGCCCCGACAGGGGGAGAGACCCAGTACTTC. Encoded protein: CAWSAPTGGETQYF.

The gene calls are TRBV30 and TRBJ2-1, with TRBD2 identical over 7 bases. Germline assignment: CDR1 GTSNPN and CDR2 SVGIG (reference sequence). The CDR3 covers 14 residues. V lost 5 bases to trimming and J lost 6 bases; unmatched junction nucleotides: 10. The CDR3 nucleotides are TGTGCCTGGTCCTGGGGCGGGAGTGGCAATGAGCAGTTCTTC. Its translation: CAWSWGGSGNEQFF.

The chain couples TRBV6-9 to TRBJ1-4; D is perhaps TRBD1 (6 bases). Germline CDR1 is MNHGY and CDR2 is SVAAGI. This CDR3 has 14 amino acids. V was pared by 5 bases and J by 4 bases, with 11 bases between. The CDR3 DNA is TGTGCCAGCAGTAGACAGGTCTATAATGAAAAACTGTTTTTT. Translating it yields CASSRQVYNEKLFF.

The chain uses TRBV28 and TRBJ1-1; no firm D call. V lost 3 bases to trimming and J lost 7 bases, with 9 bases between them. CDR3 size: 12 residues. Germline V CDR1 and CDR2: MDHEN, SYDVKM. CDR3 DNA: TGTGCCAGCAGTTTGGTTCTCAATGAAGCTTTCTTT. Translated: CASSLVLNEAFF.

The chain links TRBV4-1 to TRBJ2-7, with unresolved D. V lost 5 bases, J lost 8 bases, and 13 bases lay in between. The V gene's germline CDR1 is MGHRA and CDR2 YSYEKL. This CDR3 region has 12 residues. The CDR3 sequence is CASSAVGVKQYF. The CDR3 DNA reads as TGCGCCAGCAGCGCAGTTGGGGTAAAGCAGTACTTC.

V and J are TRBV28 and TRBJ2-7; 7 positions agree with TRBD2. Germline lookup yields CDR1 MDHEN and CDR2 SYDVKM. This CDR3 region has 15 residues. V lost 3 bases to trimming and J lost 6 bases; unmatched junction nucleotides: 11. CDR3 in amino acids: CASSFLSAGAREQYF. In nucleotides, the CDR3 is TGTGCCAGCAGTTTTTTGAGCGCGGGAGCCCGCGAGCAGTACTTC.

The rearrangement joins TRBV9 to TRBJ1-4; D gene uncertain. Germline-derived CDR1 and CDR2 are SGDLS and YYNGEE. V lost 0 bases, J lost 7 bases, and 10 bases lay in between. The CDR3 is made up of 14 amino acids. Written as DNA, the CDR3 is TGTGCCAGCAGCGTAGACGGGTTCAGTGAAAAACTGTTTTTT. As protein: CASSVDGFSEKLFF.

J is TRBJ1-1 and V is TRBV7-9; TRBD1 is a possible D gene (5 bases). The V and J ends lost 5 bases and 1 base respectively, with 17 bases between them. Germline V CDR1 and CDR2: SEHNR, FQNEAQ (reference sequence). This CDR3 is 16 amino acids long. In DNA, the CDR3 is TGTGCCAGCAGCCTAAGTGGGGGACTGCGGAACACTGAAGCTTTCTTT. Amino acids: CASSLSGGLRNTEAFF. Complete variable domain (other parts from reference TRBV7-9 and TRBJ1-1): DTGVSQNPRHKITKRGQNVTFRCDPISEHNRLYWYRQTLGQGPEFLTYFQNEAQLEKSRLLSDRFSAERPKGSFSTLEIQRTEQGDSAMYLCASSLSGGLRNTEAFFGQGTRLTVV.

Of note for this clone: This specimen includes other DNA sequences encoding the same CDR3. The rearrangement uses TRBV6-5 and TRBJ2-1, with D unresolved. Germline V gene sequence: CDR1 MNHEY, CDR2 SVGAGI. The CDR3 is 11 amino acids. V lost 1 base, J lost 7 bases, and 2 bases lay in between. The CDR3 DNA is TGTGCCAGCAGTTACTTAAATGAGCAGTTCTTC. The encoded protein is CASSYLNEQFF.